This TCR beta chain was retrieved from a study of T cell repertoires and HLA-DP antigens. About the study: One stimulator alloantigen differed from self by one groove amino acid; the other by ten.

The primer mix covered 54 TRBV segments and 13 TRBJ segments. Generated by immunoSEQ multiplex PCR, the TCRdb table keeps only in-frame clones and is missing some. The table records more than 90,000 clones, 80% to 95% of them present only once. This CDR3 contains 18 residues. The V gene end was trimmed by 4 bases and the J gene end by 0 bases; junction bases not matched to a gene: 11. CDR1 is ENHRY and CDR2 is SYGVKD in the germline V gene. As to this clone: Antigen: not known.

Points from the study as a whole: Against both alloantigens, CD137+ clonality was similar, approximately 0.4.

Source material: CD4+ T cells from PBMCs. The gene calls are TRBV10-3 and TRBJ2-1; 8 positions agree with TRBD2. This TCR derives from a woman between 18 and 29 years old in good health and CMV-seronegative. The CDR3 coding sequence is TGTGCCATCAGTGGTAGTGGACTAGCTATGAGCTCCTACAATGAGCAGTTCTTC. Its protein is CAISGSGLAMSSYNEQFF.